Listed below are T cell receptor beta chains from one sample, sequenced in a study of T cell changes during pregnancy in multiple sclerosis. Some clones are missing from TCRdb's copy, which holds only in-frame ones; the method was immunoSEQ multiplex PCR. The table lists 35,000 to 45,000 clones, roughly nine tenths of them singletons. The starting material was CD4+ T cells from peripheral blood mononuclear cells, obtained before pregnancy. The receptors shown here come from a female donor with multiple sclerosis, enrolled in a pregnancy study. Each CDR3 is given with its conserved first and last residue. Fields, in order: J gene, D gene, V gene, clone size, CDR3 DNA, CDR3 protein. D genes are given only for firm matches. Size is stated for part of the rows, as once, few or many counts, or as a class when the clone is expanded.

TRBJ2-7 TRBD2 TRBV7-9 - TGTGCCAGCACCGCTAGCGGGGGGATACCCTACGAGCAGTACTTC CASTASGGIPYEQYF
TRBJ1-2 - TRBV30 - TGTGCCTATGACATTGGCGGCTACACCTTC CAYDIGGYTF
TRBJ2-7 - TRBV7-2 - TGTGCCAGCAGCTACAGACTAGGAGTCGGCGAGCAGTACTTC CASSYRLGVGEQYF
TRBJ2-1 - TRBV7-2 - TGTGCCAGCAGCTTAGCGACAGGCTCCTACAATGAGCAGTTCTTC CASSLATGSYNEQFF
TRBJ1-1 - TRBV6-1 - TGTGCCAGCAGTGGGTTGGGACACCTGGGCACTGAAGCTTTCTTT CASSGLGHLGTEAFF
TRBJ2-5 - TRBV7-6 - TGTGCCAGCAAAGAGGAACGGATTGTAGGCCAAGAGACCCAGTACTTC CASKEERIVGQETQYF
TRBJ2-7 TRBD1 TRBV5-1 - TGCGCCAGCAGCTTAAGCCGGACAGGTGGGGGTTACGAGCAGTACTTC CASSLSRTGGGYEQYF
TRBJ2-7 TRBD1 TRBV15 - TGTGCCACCAGCGGACAGGGGTCCTACGAGCAGTACTTC CATSGQGSYEQYF
TRBJ2-3 - TRBV5-1 - TGCGCCAGCAGCTTTGGGCAGATCACAGATACGCAGTATTTT CASSFGQITDTQYF
TRBJ2-7 - TRBV7-3 - TGTGCCAGCAGCTTTACAGGGTTAGACGAGCAGTACTTC CASSFTGLDEQYF
TRBJ1-3 - TRBV2 - TGTGCCAGCAGTGGGACATCGCCTGGAAACACCATATATTTT CASSGTSPGNTIYF
TRBJ2-3 - TRBV11-2 - TGTGCCAGCAGCTTATTTGTAGCGGACACAGATACGCAGTATTTT CASSLFVADTDTQYF
TRBJ2-7 TRBD2 TRBV19 - TGTGCCAGCAGAGTCAATGAGCGGGGGCCAAACCCTATGTACTTC CASRVNERGPNPMYF
TRBJ1-2 - TRBV6-5 - TGTGCCAGCAGTCGGGGGGGCGCGAGTAACTATGGCTACACCTTC CASSRGGASNYGYTF
TRBJ1-1 TRBD1 TRBV29-1 few TGCAGCGTTGTACTGATGGGACAGGAGAACACTGAAGCTTTCTTT CSVVLMGQENTEAFF
TRBJ1-1 TRBD1 TRBV30 - TGTGCCTGGAGTGCGTTGCAGGGGGTGGAAACTGAAGCTTTCTTT CAWSALQGVETEAFF
TRBJ2-7 - TRBV5-4 once TGTGCCAGCAGCCGGGACTCTCACTACGAGCAGTACTTC CASSRDSHYEQYF
TRBJ2-7 TRBD2 TRBV5-1 - TGCGCCAGCAGCTACTGGGGGGGAATCTTCAACGAGCAGTACTTC CASSYWGGIFNEQYF
TRBJ2-3 TRBD2 TRBV5-4 - TGTGCCAGCAGCCCCGGGACTAGCGGATACACAGATACGCAGTATTTT CASSPGTSGYTDTQYF
TRBJ2-1 - TRBV11-2 - TGTGCCAGCAGCCCGGGACTTCTTTCGTTCTTC CASSPGLLSFF
TRBJ2-5 - TRBV7-2 - TGTGCCAGCAGCCCTCACCGGGGTACGGGGGAGACCCAGTACTTC CASSPHRGTGETQYF
TRBJ1-1 TRBD1 TRBV6-5 - TGTGCCAGCAGTTACCAGGGACAGGGCGGTTACACTGAAGCTTTCTTT CASSYQGQGGYTEAFF
TRBJ2-3 TRBD1 TRBV7-2 - TGTGCCAGCAGCCGCCGGACAGGGACCGGTCACGATACGCAGTATTTT CASSRRTGTGHDTQYF
TRBJ1-1 TRBD1 TRBV6-6 - TGTGCCAGCAGCTCGACAGGGTACACTGAAGCTTTCTTT CASSSTGYTEAFF
TRBJ2-7 - TRBV6-6 once TGTGCCAGCAGTTACTCGACTTATTACGAGCAGTACTTC CASSYSTYYEQYF
TRBJ1-3 - TRBV2 once TGTGCCAGCAGTGGGACATTTGGAAACACCATATATTTT CASSGTFGNTIYF
TRBJ2-7 TRBD2 TRBV11-2 - TGTGCCAGCAGCTCATCTAGCGGGGGGATCTACGAGCAGTACTTC CASSSSSGGIYEQYF
TRBJ2-2 TRBD2 TRBV10-1 few TGCGCCAACCCTCTCCTAGCGGGGGGGCGCACCGGGGAGCTGTTTTTT CANPLLAGGRTGELFF
TRBJ1-2 - TRBV4-3 - TGCGCCAGCAGCCAAGAAACAGGCCCCCTAGGGTACTATGGCTACACCTTC CASSQETGPLGYYGYTF
TRBJ2-2 - TRBV27 - TGTACAAGCCGGGGAGCCCCGAACACCGGGGAGCTGTTTTTT CTSRGAPNTGELFF
TRBJ2-5 - TRBV11-3 - TGTGCCAGCAGCTCCGGGGAGGCGGAGACCCAGTACTTC CASSSGEAETQYF
TRBJ1-2 TRBD1 TRBV19 - TGTGCCAGTAGACCACAGGGGGCCGTAGCTAACTATGGCTACACCTTC CASRPQGAVANYGYTF
TRBJ2-3 - TRBV6-6 - TGTGCCAGCAGACCTGCGACAGGTTGGGTATCGCAGTATTTT CASRPATGWVSQYF
TRBJ2-1 - TRBV9 - TGTGCCAGCAGCGTAGAACTCACCCAGGGTGAGCAGTTCTTC CASSVELTQGEQFF
TRBJ2-1 TRBD2 TRBV30 - TGTGCCTGGAGTGTACAGGCGGGGGGATTGGGTGAGCAGTTCTTC CAWSVQAGGLGEQFF
TRBJ2-5 - TRBV29-1 - TGCAGCTTTGGGCGGGACGAGACCCAGTACTTC CSFGRDETQYF
TRBJ2-3 - TRBV4-3 - TGCGCCAGCAGCCATCTTACAAAGGAGGGTGTAGGTGTAGGAGATACGCAGTATTTT CASSHLTKEGVGVGDTQYF
TRBJ1-1 - TRBV7-2 - TGTGCCAGCAGCTCTAGACTGTCTAGTACTGAAGCTTTCTTT CASSSRLSSTEAFF
TRBJ1-1 - TRBV9 - TGTGCCAGCAGCGAGGAAGTTCGGGACACTGAAGCTTTCTTT CASSEEVRDTEAFF
TRBJ1-6 TRBD1 TRBV6-5 - TGTGCCAGCAGTTACCTTGGGACAGGGATTAATTCACCCCTCCACTTT CASSYLGTGINSPLHF
TRBJ2-5 TRBD2 TRBV7-2 once TGTGCCAGCAGCTTATCCCACGGACTAGCGGGTGCGCAAGAGACCCAGTACTTC CASSLSHGLAGAQETQYF